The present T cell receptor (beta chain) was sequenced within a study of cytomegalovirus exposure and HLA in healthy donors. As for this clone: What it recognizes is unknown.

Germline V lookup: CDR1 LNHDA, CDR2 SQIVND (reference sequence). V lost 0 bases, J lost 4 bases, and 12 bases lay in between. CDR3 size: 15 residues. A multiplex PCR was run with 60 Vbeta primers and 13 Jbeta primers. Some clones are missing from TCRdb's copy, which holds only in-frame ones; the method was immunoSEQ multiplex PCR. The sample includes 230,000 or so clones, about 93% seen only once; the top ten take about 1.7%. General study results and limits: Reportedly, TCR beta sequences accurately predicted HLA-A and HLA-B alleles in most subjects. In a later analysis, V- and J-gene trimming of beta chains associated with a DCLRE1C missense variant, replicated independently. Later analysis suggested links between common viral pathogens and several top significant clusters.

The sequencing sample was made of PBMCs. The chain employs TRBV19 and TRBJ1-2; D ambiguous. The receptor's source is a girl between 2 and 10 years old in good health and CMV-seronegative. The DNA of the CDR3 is TGTGCCAGTAGTATAGATTGGAGGGCAATCTATGGCTACACCTTC. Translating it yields CASSIDWRAIYGYTF.